These 16 T cell receptor beta chains originate from one sample sequenced in a study of blood T cell repertoires in COVID-19. Only in-frame clones appear in the TCRdb table, and some are missing; sequencing was by immunoSEQ multiplex PCR. The table lists about 200,000 clones, around 81% of them singletons, with around 0.93% in the top ten. Sequenced sample: peripheral blood. Receptors originate from a man in his 60s with COVID-19, enrolled during active disease.

This clone has a handful of counts. This chain connects TRBV19 to TRBJ1-2; 8 bases line up with TRBD1. Germline V gives CDR1 LNHDA, CDR2 SQIVND (reference sequence). After removal of 5 bases from V and 2 bases from J, the junction contained 10 bases not matched to a gene. The CDR3 spans 16 residues. This chain's CDR3 is CASSLYGQGLNYGYTF. The CDR3 DNA reads as TGTGCCAGTAGTCTATACGGACAGGGACTAAACTATGGCTACACCTTC.

J is TRBJ2-5 and V is TRBV7-2; D might be TRBD1 (5 bases). The V end was cut by 5 bases, the J end by 9 bases, with 10 bases between. The CDR3 has 11 amino acids. Germline values: CDR1 SGHTA, CDR2 FQGNSA. Here the CDR3 reads CASSPLGAQYF. CDR3 in DNA: TGTGCCAGCAGCCCTCTAGGGGCCCAGTACTTC.

This clone was picked up a small number of times. The rearrangement uses TRBV6-2 or TRBV6-3 and TRBJ1-1; the D is unclear. The CDR3 spans 14 residues. V shed 4 bases and J shed 0 bases, with 9 bases lying between them. Germline V gene lookup returns CDR1 MNHEY and CDR2 SVGEGT. CDR3 in DNA: TGTGCCAGCAGTTCAACAGCAATGAACACTGAAGCTTTCTTT. This sequence encodes CASSSTAMNTEAFF.

The chain links TRBV19 to TRBJ1-6, with TRBD1 matching over 10 bases. V was clipped by 8 bases and J by 8 bases; unmatched bases: 9. The CDR3 runs 15 residues. Germline lookup yields CDR1 LNHDA and CDR2 SQIVND (reference sequence). CDR3 sequence: CASRRQGAKDSPLHF. The DNA for the CDR3 is TGTGCCAGTCGAAGACAGGGGGCTAAAGATTCACCCCTCCACTTT.

The V and J genes are TRBV29-1 and TRBJ2-3; possible D gene TRBD1, 6 bases. The length of the CDR3 is 13 residues. The germline V and J ends were trimmed by 7 bases and 2 bases, with 13 bases remaining between them. Germline V gene data show CDR1 as SQVTM and CDR2 as ANQGSEA. The CDR3 protein is CSAARDTTDTQYF. The CDR3 bases are TGCAGCGCCGCTAGGGACACCACAGATACGCAGTATTTT.

The rearrangement joins TRBV5-1 to TRBJ1-6; TRBD1 matches 7 bases. The ends lost 7 bases at V and 6 bases at J; junction bases unmatched: 7. CDR1 is SGHRS, CDR2 YFSETQ, per germline. CDR3 size: 14 residues. The CDR3 DNA reads as TGCGCCAGCTTTCCCGGGACAGCTAATTCACCCCTCCACTTT. This codes for CASFPGTANSPLHF.

The V call is TRBV3-1 (or the pseudogene TRBV3-2), the J call TRBJ1-4; 10 nucleotides match TRBD1. The CDR3 has 18 residues. Trimming at V came to 5 bases and at J to 3 bases, leaving 12 bases not matched to a gene. Germline V gene data show CDR1 as LGHDT and CDR2 as YNNKEL (reference sequence). The CDR3 sequence is CASSTLPGQGKSNEKLFF. The CDR3 region has the DNA TGTGCCAGCAGCACACTACCGGGACAGGGGAAATCTAATGAAAAACTGTTTTTT.

The chain recombines TRBV3-1 (or the pseudogene TRBV3-2) with TRBJ1-2, with a tentative D call TRBD1 (5 bases). Per germline, CDR1 LGHDT and CDR2 YNNKEL (reference sequence). This CDR3 has 15 amino acids. The V end was cut by 6 bases, the J end by 2 bases, with 16 bases between. CDR3 bases: TGTGCCAGCAGTCCAACCCTTCAGGGAAACTATGGCTACACCTTC. It yields the protein CASSPTLQGNYGYTF.

This chain uses TRBV4-2 with TRBJ1-4; D might be TRBD1 (5 bases). Germline V gene sequence: CDR1 LGHNA, CDR2 YNFKEQ. V shed 0 bases and J shed 5 bases, with 16 bases lying between them. The CDR3 consists of 17 residues. CDR3 coding DNA: TGTGCCAGCAGCCAAGAAGGTGGGAGGGGACGAAATGAAAAACTGTTTTTT. Amino acids: CASSQEGGRGRNEKLFF.

The CDR3 DNA is TGTGCCAGCAGCGTAGGTACTAGCGGGGACAATGAGCAGTTCTTC. Translating it yields CASSVGTSGDNEQFF. The rearrangement links TRBV9 to TRBJ2-1; 10 nucleotides align to TRBD2. Germline loops: CDR1 SGDLS, CDR2 YYNGEE. This CDR3 spans 15 amino acids. V trimming: 0 bases; J trimming: 5 bases; junction bases outside the gene matches: 2.

This chain uses TRBV2 with TRBJ2-1; 9 bases align to TRBD2. The germline CDR1 and CDR2 sequences are SNHLY and FYNNEI. The CDR3 has 14 amino acids. The V segment lost 2 bases and the J segment 9 bases; nucleotides outside the gene matches: 5. The CDR3 protein is CASSELAGLTEQFF. In DNA form, the CDR3 reads TGTGCCAGCAGTGAACTAGCGGGACTCACTGAGCAGTTCTTC.

The chain links TRBV30 to TRBJ2-7; 9 bases agree with TRBD1. V gave up 7 bases and J gave up 6 bases; unmatched junction bases: 10. Germline V gene sequence: CDR1 GTSNPN, CDR2 SVGIG (reference sequence). CDR3 length equals 13 residues. The CDR3 nucleotides read TGTGCCTTTACGACAGGGGGTGTAGGCGAGCAGTACTTC. It specifies CAFTTGGVGEQYF.

This clone showed up just a few times. The chain is built from TRBV2 and TRBJ2-3, with D possibly TRBD2 on 6 matching bases. Germline CDR1 reads SNHLY; CDR2 reads FYNNEI. Deletions cut 5 bases from V and 9 bases from J, with 12 bases between. The CDR3 runs to 12 residues. This CDR3 is CASSIGGGTQYF. Here the CDR3 DNA reads TGTGCCAGCAGTATCGGGGGAGGCACGCAGTATTTT.

This clone was detected once. The chain is built from TRBV20-1 and TRBJ1-5; D perhaps matches TRBD1 (6 bases). The CDR3 consists of 16 residues. Germline V gene data show CDR1 as DFQATT and CDR2 as SNEGSKA (reference sequence). V was shortened by 3 bases and J by 5 bases, with 20 bases between the two germline ends. CDR3 amino acids: CSASNDLDSSYQPQHF. The DNA of the CDR3 is TGCAGTGCTAGTAACGACCTGGACAGTTCGTATCAGCCCCAGCATTTT.

The chain has TRBV5-1 and TRBJ1-4, with a possible D match to TRBD1 (6 bases). CDR1 and CDR2 from the germline V gene are SGHRS and YFSETQ. Trimming removed 1 base from V and 5 bases from J, with 18 bases in between. The length of the CDR3 is 17 residues. CDR3 DNA: TGCGCCAGCAGCTTGTCTACCCAGGGGCGCGAGAATGAAAAACTGTTTTTT. Residues: CASSLSTQGRENEKLFF.

The chain is built from TRBV7-9 and TRBJ2-3, with TRBD2 matching 12 bases. The V gene's germline CDR1 is SEHNR and CDR2 FQNEAQ (reference sequence). J lost 9 bases, V lost 4 bases, and 5 bases had no gene match. The CDR3 length is 14 residues. The CDR3 DNA is TGTGCCAGCAGCTCGGGACTAGCGGGTGGGACGCAGTATTTT. Encoded protein: CASSSGLAGGTQYF.